A single sample is the source of the 3 T cell receptor beta chains below, sequenced in a study of blood T cell repertoires in COVID-19 (TCRdb year 2020). The method was the immunoSEQ multiplex PCR assay. TCRdb limited this immuneACCESS table to in-frame rearrangements with V and J called. A share of clones is missing; checked studies link under half to unresolved V genes, and the rest is unexplained. A total of some 250,000 clones appear in this sample, approximately 82% of them only once. The top ten clonotypes cover roughly 3% of the sample. The sequencing input was peripheral blood. Receptors originate from a woman aged 18 to 35 with acute or convalescent COVID-19.

The CDR3 DNA follows: TGTGCCAGCAGCTCGGAGGCGGCAGGGGAACCCTATGGCTACACCTTC. Encoded protein: CASSSEAAGEPYGYTF. V gene TRBV7-9 combines with J gene TRBJ1-2; weak D call: TRBD1 (6 bases). From germline, CDR1 is SEHNR and CDR2 FQNEAQ (reference sequence). Between the trimmed V and J ends, which lost 4 bases and 4 bases, there was a span of 19 bases. The CDR3 spans 16 residues.

This clone was found a few times. The J gene is TRBJ2-3, the V gene TRBV30; 11 bases are a match to TRBD2. Germline assignment: CDR1 GTSNPN and CDR2 SVGIG (reference sequence). This CDR3 is built from 13 residues. The ends lost 4 bases at V and 4 bases at J; junction bases unmatched: 1. CDR3 nucleotides: TGTGCCTGGAAACTAGCGGGAGCAGATACGCAGTATTTT. This sequence encodes CAWKLAGADTQYF.

CDR3 amino acids: CASSLAGQGVDEQFF. The CDR3 DNA follows: TGTGCCAGCAGCTTAGCGGGACAGGGAGTAGATGAGCAGTTCTTC. This chain joins TRBV7-9 and TRBJ2-1, with 9 bases fitting TRBD1. The CDR3 has 15 amino acids. Losses at the gene ends were 0 bases for V and 8 bases for J; bases not matched to a gene: 5. The germline V gene has CDR1 SEHNR and CDR2 FQNEAQ (reference sequence).